Listed below are T cell receptor beta chains from one sample, sequenced in a study of T cells in localized non-small cell lung cancer. The method was immunoSEQ multiplex PCR; TCRdb's version includes in-frame clones alone and lacks a portion of them. The data contain about 17,000 clones, more than 70% of them singletons. The source was peripheral blood, collected before any cancer treatment. The receptors were sampled from a male donor aged 60 or over with stage III lung adenocarcinoma. The CDR3 runs from the conserved cysteine through the conserved F or W. D genes are given only for firm matches. Clone size is stated in some rows and not others, as once, few, many or a class when expanded.

TRBJ2-1	TRBD2	TRBV7-3	NA	TGTGCCAGCAGCCCCCAGCCCGGGACTACCTCCTACAATGAGCAGTTCTTC	CASSPQPGTTSYNEQFF
TRBJ1-1	NA	TRBV27	few	TGTGCCAGCAGAAGATCACTGAACACTGAAGCTTTCTTT	CASRRSLNTEAFF
TRBJ1-1	NA	TRBV5-1	NA	TGCGCCAGCAGCTTGGAAGGGAACACTGAAGCTTTCTTT	CASSLEGNTEAFF
TRBJ2-2	TRBD1	TRBV6-4	NA	TGTGCCAGCAGAAAATTACAGGGGGCCGGGGAGCTGTTTTTT	CASRKLQGAGELFF
TRBJ1-2	NA	TRBV6-6	NA	TGTGCCAGCAGTTCAAACACATATGGCTACACCTTC	CASSSNTYGYTF
TRBJ1-6	TRBD1	TRBV5-5	NA	TGTGCCAGCAGCATACGACAGGGATATTCACCCCTCCACTTT	CASSIRQGYSPLHF
TRBJ2-1	NA	TRBV10-2	NA	TGCGCCAGCAGTGTGGGGGCGGGTGGGCAGTTCTTC	CASSVGAGGQFF
TRBJ1-6	NA	TRBV30	NA	TGTGCCTGGAGTGAGAATAATTCACCCCTCCACTTT	CAWSENNSPLHF
TRBJ1-3	NA	TRBV7-9	NA	TGTGCCAGCAGCTTAGGGACACTCTCTGGAAACACCATATATTTT	CASSLGTLSGNTIYF
TRBJ1-1	NA	TRBV7-9	NA	TGTGCCAGCAGCTTCTACAGGGCTTTGAACACTGAAGCTTTCTTT	CASSFYRALNTEAFF
TRBJ2-5	NA	TRBV10-1	NA	TGCGCCAGCAGTGCAGGCGGCCAAGAGACCCAGTACTTC	CASSAGGQETQYF
TRBJ2-5	TRBD2	TRBV5-7	NA	TGTGCCAGCAGCCGCCGGGGGCGGGGGGACCAAGAGACCCAGTACTTC	CASSRRGRGDQETQYF
TRBJ2-5	TRBD1	TRBV7-6	NA	TGTGCCAGCAGCTTAGCTTGGACAGGGGGTTTAGAGACCCAGTACTTC	CASSLAWTGGLETQYF
TRBJ2-5	NA	TRBV6-5	NA	TGTGCCAGCAGTTACAGGCCCCAAGAGACCCAGTACTTC	CASSYRPQETQYF
TRBJ1-1	NA	TRBV29-1	NA	TGCAGCGTTGAAGACGGACCGCTGAACACTGAAGCTTTCTTT	CSVEDGPLNTEAFF
TRBJ2-5	NA	TRBV5-1	NA	TGCGCCAGCAGCTTCCCAGGCCAAGAGACCCAGTACTTC	CASSFPGQETQYF
TRBJ1-3	NA	TRBV9	NA	TGTGCCAGCAGCGTAGGCGGGACGTCTGGAAACACCATATATTTT	CASSVGGTSGNTIYF